This paragraph reports one T cell receptor beta chain. Its matching antigen is unknown. Each patient went into thyroid surgery without having received any treatment. This sample was taken from a study of metastatic and nonmetastatic thyroid tumors. Looking at the study overall: The authors compared repertoires across blood and tumor or nodule tissue from malignant and benign thyroid patients. Study results and limitations: In both blood and tumor samples, TCR beta diversity was reported significantly higher for malignant than benign nodules.

The CDR3 spans 17 residues. Authors' methods: Construction of a distant-metastasis classifier for papillary thyroid cancer relied on CDR3 differences across clinicopathological groups. TCRdb re-clonotyped the PCR reads via MiXCR. TCRdb, rather than the study authors, made the V and J calls. The table lists tens of thousands of clones, approximately 15% of them singletons, with approximately 3.4% in the top ten. The J gene is TRBJ2-1, the V gene TRBV7-1; D may correspond to TRBD1 or TRBD2 (5 bases each). TRBJ2-7 matches the DNA end more closely, so the J call is doubtful. TRBV7-1 is annotated as an ORF whose role is uncertain. Input material: blood. This clonotype originated in a female donor with papillary thyroid cancer or a benign thyroid nodule (not recorded which). Some clones in this sample may be carry-over from other donors' samples. CDR3 loop: CASSSRARGSPRNEQYF. The CDR3 nucleotides read TGTGCCAGCAGCTCCAGGGCTAGAGGGAGCCCTCGGAATGAGCAGTACTTC.